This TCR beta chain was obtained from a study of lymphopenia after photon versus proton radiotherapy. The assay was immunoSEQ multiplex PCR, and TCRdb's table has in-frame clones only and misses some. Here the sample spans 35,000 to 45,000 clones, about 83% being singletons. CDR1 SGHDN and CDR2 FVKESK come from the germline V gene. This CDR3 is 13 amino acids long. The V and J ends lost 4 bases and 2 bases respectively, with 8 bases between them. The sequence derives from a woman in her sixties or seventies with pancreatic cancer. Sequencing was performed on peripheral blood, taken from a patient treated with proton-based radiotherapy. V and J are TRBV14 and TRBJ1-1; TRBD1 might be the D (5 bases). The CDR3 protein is CASSRGGNTEAFF. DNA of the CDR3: TGTGCCAGCAGCCGGGGCGGAAACACTGAAGCTTTCTTT. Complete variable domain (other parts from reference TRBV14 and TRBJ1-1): EAGVTQFPSHSVIEKGQTVTLRCDPISGHDNLYWYRRVMGKEIKFLLHFVKESKQDESGMPNNRFLAERTGGTYSTLKVQPAELEDSGVYFCASSRGGNTEAFFGQGTRLTVV.